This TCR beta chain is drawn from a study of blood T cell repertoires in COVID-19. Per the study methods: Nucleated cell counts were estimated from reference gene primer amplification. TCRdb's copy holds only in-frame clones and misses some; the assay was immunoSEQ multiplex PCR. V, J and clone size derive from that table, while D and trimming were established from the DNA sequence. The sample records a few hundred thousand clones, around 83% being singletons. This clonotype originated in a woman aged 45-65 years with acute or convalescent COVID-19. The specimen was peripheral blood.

CDR3 in amino acids: CASSPPIQGTNSPLHF. The DNA of the CDR3 is TGTGCCAGCTCACCACCTATACAGGGGACTAATTCACCCCTCCACTTT. This chain uses TRBV18 with TRBJ1-6; 7 bases line up with TRBD1. CDR3 length: 16 amino acids. With V trimmed by 0 bases and J by 6 bases, 5 bases remained unmatched. The germline CDR1 and CDR2 sequences are KGHSH and LQKENI.